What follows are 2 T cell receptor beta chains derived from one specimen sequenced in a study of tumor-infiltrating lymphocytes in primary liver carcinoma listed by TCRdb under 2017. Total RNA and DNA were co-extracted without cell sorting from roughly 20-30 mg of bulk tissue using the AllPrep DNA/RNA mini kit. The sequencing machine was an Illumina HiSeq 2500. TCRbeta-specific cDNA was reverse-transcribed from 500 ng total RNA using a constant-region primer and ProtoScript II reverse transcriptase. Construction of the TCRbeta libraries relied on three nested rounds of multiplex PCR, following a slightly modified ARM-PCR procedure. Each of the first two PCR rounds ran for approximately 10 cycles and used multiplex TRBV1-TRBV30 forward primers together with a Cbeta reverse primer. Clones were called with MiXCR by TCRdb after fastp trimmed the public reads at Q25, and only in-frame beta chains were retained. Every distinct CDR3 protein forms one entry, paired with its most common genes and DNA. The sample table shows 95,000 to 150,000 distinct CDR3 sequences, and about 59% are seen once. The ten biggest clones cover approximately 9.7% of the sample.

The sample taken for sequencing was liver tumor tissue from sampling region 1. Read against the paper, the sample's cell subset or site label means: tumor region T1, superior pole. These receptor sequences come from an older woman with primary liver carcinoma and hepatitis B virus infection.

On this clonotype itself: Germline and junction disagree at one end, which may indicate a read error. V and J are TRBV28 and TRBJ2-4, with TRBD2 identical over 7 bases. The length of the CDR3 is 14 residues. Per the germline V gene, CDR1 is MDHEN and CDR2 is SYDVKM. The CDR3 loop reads CTSSLGGAKNIQYF. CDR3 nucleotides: TGTACCAGTAGTTTGGGGGGGGCCAAAAACATTCAGTACTTC.

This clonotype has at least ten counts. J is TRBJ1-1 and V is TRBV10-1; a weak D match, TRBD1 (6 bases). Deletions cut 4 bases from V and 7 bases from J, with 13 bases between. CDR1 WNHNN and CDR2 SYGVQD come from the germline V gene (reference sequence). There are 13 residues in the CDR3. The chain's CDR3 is CASSVGQLSEAFF. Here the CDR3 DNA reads TGCGCCAGCAGTGTTGGACAGCTTAGTGAAGCTTTCTTT.